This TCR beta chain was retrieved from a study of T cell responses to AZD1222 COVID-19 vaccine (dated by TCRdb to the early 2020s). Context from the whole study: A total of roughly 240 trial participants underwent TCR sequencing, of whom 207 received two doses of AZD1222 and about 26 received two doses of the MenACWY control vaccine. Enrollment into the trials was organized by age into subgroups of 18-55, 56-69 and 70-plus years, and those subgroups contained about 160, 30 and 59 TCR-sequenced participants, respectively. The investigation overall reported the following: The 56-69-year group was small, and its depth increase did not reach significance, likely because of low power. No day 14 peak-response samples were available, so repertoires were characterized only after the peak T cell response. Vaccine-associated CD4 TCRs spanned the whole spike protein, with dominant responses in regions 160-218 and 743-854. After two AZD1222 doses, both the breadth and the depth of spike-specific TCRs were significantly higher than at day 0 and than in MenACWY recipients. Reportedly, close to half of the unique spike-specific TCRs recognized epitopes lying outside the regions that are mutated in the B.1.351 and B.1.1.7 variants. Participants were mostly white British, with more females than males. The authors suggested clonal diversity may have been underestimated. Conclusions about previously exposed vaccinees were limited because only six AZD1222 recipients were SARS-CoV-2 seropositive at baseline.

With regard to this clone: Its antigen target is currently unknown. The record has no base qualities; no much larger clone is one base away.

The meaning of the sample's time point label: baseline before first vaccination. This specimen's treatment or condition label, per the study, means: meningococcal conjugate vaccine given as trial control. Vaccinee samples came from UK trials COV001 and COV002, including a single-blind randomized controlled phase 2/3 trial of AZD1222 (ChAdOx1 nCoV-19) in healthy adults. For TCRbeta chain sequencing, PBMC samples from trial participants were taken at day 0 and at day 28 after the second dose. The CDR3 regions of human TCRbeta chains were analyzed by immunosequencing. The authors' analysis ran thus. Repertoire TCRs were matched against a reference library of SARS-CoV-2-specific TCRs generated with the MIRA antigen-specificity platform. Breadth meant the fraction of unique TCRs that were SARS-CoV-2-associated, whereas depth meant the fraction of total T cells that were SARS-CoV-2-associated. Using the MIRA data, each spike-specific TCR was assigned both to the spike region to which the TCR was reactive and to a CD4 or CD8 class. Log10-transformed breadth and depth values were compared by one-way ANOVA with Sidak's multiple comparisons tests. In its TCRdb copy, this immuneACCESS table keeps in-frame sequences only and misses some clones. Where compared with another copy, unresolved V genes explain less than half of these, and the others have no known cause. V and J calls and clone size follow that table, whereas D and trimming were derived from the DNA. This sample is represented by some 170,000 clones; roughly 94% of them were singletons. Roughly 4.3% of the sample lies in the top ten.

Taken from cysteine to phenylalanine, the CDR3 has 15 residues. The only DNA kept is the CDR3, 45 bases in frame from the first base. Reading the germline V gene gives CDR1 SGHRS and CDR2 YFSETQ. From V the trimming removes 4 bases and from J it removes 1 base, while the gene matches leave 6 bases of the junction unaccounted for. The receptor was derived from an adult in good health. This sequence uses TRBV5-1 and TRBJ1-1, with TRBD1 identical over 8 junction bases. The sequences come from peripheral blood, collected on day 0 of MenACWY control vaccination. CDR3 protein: CASSIDRGTNTEAFF. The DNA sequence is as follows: TGCGCCAGCAGCATCGACAGGGGCACGAACACTGAAGCTTTCTTT.